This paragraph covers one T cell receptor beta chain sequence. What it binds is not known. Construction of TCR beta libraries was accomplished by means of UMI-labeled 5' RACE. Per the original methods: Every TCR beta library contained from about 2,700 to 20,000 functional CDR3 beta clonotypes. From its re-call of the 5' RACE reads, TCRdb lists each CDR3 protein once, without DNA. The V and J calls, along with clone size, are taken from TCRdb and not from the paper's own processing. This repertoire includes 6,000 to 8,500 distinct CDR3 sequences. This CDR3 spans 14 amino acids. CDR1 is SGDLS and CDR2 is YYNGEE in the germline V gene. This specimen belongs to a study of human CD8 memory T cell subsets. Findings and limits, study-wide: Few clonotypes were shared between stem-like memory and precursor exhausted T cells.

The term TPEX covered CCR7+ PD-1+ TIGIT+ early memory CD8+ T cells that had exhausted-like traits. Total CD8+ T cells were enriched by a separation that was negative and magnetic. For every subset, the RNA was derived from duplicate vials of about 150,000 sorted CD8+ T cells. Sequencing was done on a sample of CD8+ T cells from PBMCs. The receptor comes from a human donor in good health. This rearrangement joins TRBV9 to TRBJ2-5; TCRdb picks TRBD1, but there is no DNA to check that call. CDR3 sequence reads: CASSAPHSPETQYF.